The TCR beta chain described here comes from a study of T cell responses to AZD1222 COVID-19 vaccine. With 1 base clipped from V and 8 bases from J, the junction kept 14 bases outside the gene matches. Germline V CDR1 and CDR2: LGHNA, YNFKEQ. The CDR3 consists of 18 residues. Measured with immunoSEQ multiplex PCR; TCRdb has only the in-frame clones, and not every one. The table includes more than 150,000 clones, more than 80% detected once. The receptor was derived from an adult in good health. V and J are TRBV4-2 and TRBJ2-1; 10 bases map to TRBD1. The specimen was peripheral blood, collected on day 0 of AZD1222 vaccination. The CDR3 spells CASSQVQTRDRGSDEQFF. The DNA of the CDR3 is TGTGCCAGCAGCCAAGTCCAGACCCGGGACAGGGGTTCCGATGAGCAGTTCTTC.